The clone carrying this TCR beta chain was observed a few times. Its antigen is not identified. The data originate from a study of neurological immune-mediated disorders. For the study at large: Relapsing-remitting forms accounted for about 90% of the 34 multiple sclerosis patients and secondary progressive forms for 3.

General observations from the study: Private repertoires in all groups were suggested by the finding that expanded clones across subjects shared no CDR3 amino acid sequences.

The CDR3 is 15 amino acids. Trimming shortened V by 2 bases and J by 2 bases, and 10 bases separated the two germline ends. Per the germline V gene, CDR1 is LNHDA and CDR2 is SQIVND (reference sequence). TCRdb reprocessed the 5' RACE reads with MiXCR, giving one entry per CDR3 protein. The sample contains around 130,000 distinct CDR3 sequences, around 3% of which appear only once. The receptor was derived from a woman in her 30s with multiple sclerosis. V gene TRBV19 combines with J gene TRBJ1-5, with D uncertain. Source material: PBMCs. CDR3 coding DNA: TGTGCCAGTAGTATAAACCAACACGGCAATCAGCCCCAGCATTTT. Translated: CASSINQHGNQPQHF. Complete variable domain (other parts from reference TRBV19 and TRBJ1-5): DGGITQSPKYLFRKEGQNVTLSCEQNLNHDAMYWYRQDPGQGLRLIYYSQIVNDFQKGDIAEGYSVSREKKESFPLTVTSAQKNPTAFYLCASSINQHGNQPQHFGDGTRLSIL.